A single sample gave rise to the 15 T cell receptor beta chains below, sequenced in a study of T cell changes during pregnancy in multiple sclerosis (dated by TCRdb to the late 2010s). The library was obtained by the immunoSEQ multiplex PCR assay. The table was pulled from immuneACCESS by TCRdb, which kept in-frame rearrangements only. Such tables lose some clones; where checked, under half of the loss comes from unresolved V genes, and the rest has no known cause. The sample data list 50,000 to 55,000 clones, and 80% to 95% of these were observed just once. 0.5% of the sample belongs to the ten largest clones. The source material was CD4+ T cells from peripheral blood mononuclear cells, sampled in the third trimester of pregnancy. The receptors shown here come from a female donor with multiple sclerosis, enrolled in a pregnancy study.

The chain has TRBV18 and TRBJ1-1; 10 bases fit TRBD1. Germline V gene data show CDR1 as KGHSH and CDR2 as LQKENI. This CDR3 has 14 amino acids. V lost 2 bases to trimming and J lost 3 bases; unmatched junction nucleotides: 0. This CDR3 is CASSPGTGDTEAFF. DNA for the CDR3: TGTGCCAGCTCACCAGGGACAGGGGACACTGAAGCTTTCTTT.

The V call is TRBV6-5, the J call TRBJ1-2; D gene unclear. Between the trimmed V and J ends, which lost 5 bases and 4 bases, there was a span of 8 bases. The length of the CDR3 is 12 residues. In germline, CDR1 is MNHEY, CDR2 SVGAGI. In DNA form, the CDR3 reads TGTGCCAGCAGTCAGCCGGGCTATGGCTACACCTTC. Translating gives CASSQPGYGYTF.

The CDR3 spells CASSHPGTRNEKLFF. In DNA, the CDR3 is TGCGCCAGCAGCCATCCCGGGACACGAAATGAAAAACTGTTTTTT. J is TRBJ1-4 and V is TRBV4-1; possibly TRBD1 for D (6 bases). Germline V gene data show CDR1 as MGHRA and CDR2 as YSYEKL. V lost 3 bases to trimming and J lost 5 bases, with 13 bases between them. The CDR3 spans 15 residues.

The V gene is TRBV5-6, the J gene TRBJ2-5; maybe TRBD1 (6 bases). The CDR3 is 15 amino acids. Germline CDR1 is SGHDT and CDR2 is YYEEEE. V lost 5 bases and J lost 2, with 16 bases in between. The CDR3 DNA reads TGTGCCAGCAGACCCTCTTGGCAGGGGCAAGAGACCCAGTACTTC. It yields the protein CASRPSWQGQETQYF.

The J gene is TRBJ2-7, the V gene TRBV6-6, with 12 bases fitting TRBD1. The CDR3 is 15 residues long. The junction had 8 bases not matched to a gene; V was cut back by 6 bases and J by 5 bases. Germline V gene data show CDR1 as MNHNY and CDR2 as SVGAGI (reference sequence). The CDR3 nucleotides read TGTGCCAGCAGCGTGGGACAGGGGGCGGTCGACGAGCAGTACTTC. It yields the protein CASSVGQGAVDEQYF.

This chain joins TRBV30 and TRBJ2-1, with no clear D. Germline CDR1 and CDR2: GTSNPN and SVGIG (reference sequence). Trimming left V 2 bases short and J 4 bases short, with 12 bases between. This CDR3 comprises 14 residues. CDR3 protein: CAWSPTVGYNEQFF. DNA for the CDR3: TGTGCCTGGAGTCCCACGGTCGGGTACAATGAGCAGTTCTTC.

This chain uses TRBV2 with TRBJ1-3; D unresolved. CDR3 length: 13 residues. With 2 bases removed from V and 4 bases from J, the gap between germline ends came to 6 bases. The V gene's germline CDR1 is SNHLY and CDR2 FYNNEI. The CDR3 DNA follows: TGTGCCAGCAGTGAACACCGGGGAAACACCATATATTTT. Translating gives CASSEHRGNTIYF. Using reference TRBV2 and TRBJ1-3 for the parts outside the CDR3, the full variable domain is EPEVTQTPSHQVTQMGQEVILRCVPISNHLYFYWYRQILGQKVEFLVSFYNNEISEKSEIFDDQFSVERPDGSNFTLKIRSTKLEDSAMYFCASSEHRGNTIYFGEGSWLTVV.

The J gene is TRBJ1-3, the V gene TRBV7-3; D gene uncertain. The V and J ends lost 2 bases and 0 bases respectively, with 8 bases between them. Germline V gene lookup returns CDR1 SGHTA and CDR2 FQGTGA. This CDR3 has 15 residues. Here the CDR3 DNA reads TGTGCCAGCAGCTTATCTGCACTCTCTGGAAACACCATATATTTT. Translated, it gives CASSLSALSGNTIYF.

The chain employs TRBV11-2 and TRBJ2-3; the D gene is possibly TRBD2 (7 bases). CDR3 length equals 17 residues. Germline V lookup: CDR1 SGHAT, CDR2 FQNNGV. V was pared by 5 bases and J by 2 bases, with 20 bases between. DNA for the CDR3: TGTGCCAGCAGCCTGTCTCGGGGGGCGGGGCCCACAGATACGCAGTATTTT. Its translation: CASSLSRGAGPTDTQYF.

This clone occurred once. The CDR3 DNA follows: TGTGCCAGCAGCCCCACAGCGGGTCTCTATGAGACCCAGTACTTC. Its translation is CASSPTAGLYETQYF. This chain joins TRBV7-8 and TRBJ2-5; possible D gene TRBD2, 6 bases. CDR1 is SGHVS, CDR2 FQNEAQ, per germline. CDR3 length: 15 amino acids. Trimming stripped 5 bases from V and 5 bases from J, with 18 bases between.

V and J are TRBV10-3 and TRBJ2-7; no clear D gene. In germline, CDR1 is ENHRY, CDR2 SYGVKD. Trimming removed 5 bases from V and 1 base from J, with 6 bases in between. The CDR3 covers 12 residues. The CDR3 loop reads CAISPQSYEQYF. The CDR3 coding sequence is TGTGCCATCAGTCCCCAGTCCTACGAGCAGTACTTC.

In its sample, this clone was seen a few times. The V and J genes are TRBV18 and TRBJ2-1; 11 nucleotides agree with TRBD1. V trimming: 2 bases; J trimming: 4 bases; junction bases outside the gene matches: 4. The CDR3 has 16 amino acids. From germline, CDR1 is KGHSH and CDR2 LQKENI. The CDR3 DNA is TGTGCCAGCTCACCAGGAGGACAGGGGGCTTACAATGAGCAGTTCTTC. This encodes CASSPGGQGAYNEQFF.

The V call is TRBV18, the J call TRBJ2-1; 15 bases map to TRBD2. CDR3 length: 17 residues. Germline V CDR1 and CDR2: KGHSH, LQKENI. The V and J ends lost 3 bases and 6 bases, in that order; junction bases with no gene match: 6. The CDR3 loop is CASSPPGLAGGTNEQFF. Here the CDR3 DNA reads TGTGCCAGCTCACCTCCGGGACTAGCGGGGGGAACCAATGAGCAGTTCTTC.

This CDR3 is CASSLGLGQGAVGTQYF. Here the CDR3 DNA reads TGCGCCAGCAGCTTGGGACTTGGACAGGGGGCGGTAGGGACCCAGTACTTC. The rearrangement uses TRBV5-1 and TRBJ2-5; 11 nucleotides match TRBD1. Germline V lookup: CDR1 SGHRS, CDR2 YFSETQ. The CDR3 extends over 17 amino acids. The V and J ends lost 0 bases and 7 bases, in that order; junction bases with no gene match: 11.

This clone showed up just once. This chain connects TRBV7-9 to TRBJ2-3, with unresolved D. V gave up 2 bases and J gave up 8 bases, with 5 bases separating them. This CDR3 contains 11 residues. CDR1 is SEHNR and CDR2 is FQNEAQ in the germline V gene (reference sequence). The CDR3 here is CASSLRGTQYF. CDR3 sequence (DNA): TGTGCCAGCAGCTTAAGAGGTACGCAGTATTTT.